This T cell receptor (beta chain) was recorded in a study of CD4 T cells in relation to SARS-CoV-2 and coronaviruses. The data were produced by immunoSEQ multiplex PCR, yet TCRdb's version contains in-frame clones alone and is incomplete. The top ten hold roughly two fifths of the sample, which has some 16,000 clones, 70% to 85% seen once. CD4+ T cells from unexposed donors were obtained before the COVID-19 pandemic (2011-2018). The cells were cultured for about 10 days before CD4+ T cells were isolated. With regard to this clone: Its antigen is as yet unknown.

Findings of the study overall: Crossreactivity was assessed only for spike protein, not other viral proteins. In roughly 60% of donors, memory CD4+ clonotypes crossrecognized SARS-CoV-2 and at least one common cold coronavirus spike.

Trimming pared 4 bases from V and 1 base from J, leaving 10 bases between. Germline-derived CDR1 and CDR2 are WSHSY and SAAADI. The CDR3 consists of 15 residues. Material for sequencing was CD4+ T cells from PBMCs, cultured in vitro. V is TRBV10-2 and J is TRBJ1-4; D uncertain. The receptor was derived from a human donor in good health. The CDR3 here is CASSVYGRTNEKLFF. The CDR3 DNA sequence: TGCGCCAGCAGTGTGTACGGACGAACTAATGAAAAACTGTTTTTT.